The 14 T cell receptor beta chains in this list originate from one sample, sequenced in a study of OX40 agonist ivuxolimab in advanced cancers. Using immunoSEQ multiplex PCR, the repertoire was profiled, and TCRdb retains in-frame clones only, with some absent. In the table there are 95,000 to 150,000 clones, about 94% of which are singletons. The specimen was CD4+ or CD8+ T cells sorted from blood, collected in a trial of the OX40 agonist ivuxolimab. These receptors came from an adult with an advanced solid tumor such as melanoma, head and neck, liver or kidney cancer.

The CDR3 DNA reads as TGTGCCAGCAGTTCCTGGACAGGGAGTAGCTCCTACGAGCAGTACTTC. Translation: CASSSWTGSSSYEQYF. V gene TRBV28 combines with J gene TRBJ2-5, with TRBD1 identical over 8 bases. Judging by the DNA end, TRBJ2-7 fits better; the J call may be wrong. This CDR3 region has 16 residues. From germline, CDR1 is MDHEN and CDR2 SYDVKM.

The gene calls are TRBV1 and TRBJ2-3; TRBD2 is the table's D call, not checked against the DNA. TRBV1 is a recognized pseudogene. This CDR3 region has 17 residues. The CDR3 region has the DNA TGCACCAGCAGCCAGGGACCGAGGGAGGGCCGCACAGATACGCAGTATTTT. The encoded protein is CTSSQGPREGRTDTQYF.

This chain uses TRBV18 with TRBJ2-3, with 10 bases lining up with TRBD2. In germline, CDR1 is KGHSH, CDR2 LQKENI. This CDR3 spans 16 amino acids. J lost 5 bases, V lost 3 bases, and 8 bases had no gene match. CDR3 sequence: CASSPPGLAGVDTQYF. The CDR3, as DNA: TGTGCCAGCTCACCCCCCGGCCTAGCGGGAGTAGATACGCAGTATTTT. The full variable domain, with the rest looked up from reference TRBV18 and TRBJ2-3, is NAGVMQNPRHLVRRRGQEARLRCSPMKGHSHVYWYRQLPEEGLKFMVYLQKENIIDESGMPKERFSAEFPKEGPSILRIQQVVRGDSAAYFCASSPPGLAGVDTQYFGPGTRLTVL.

The chain combines TRBV6-6 with TRBJ2-7; 9 positions match TRBD1. CDR1 is MNHNY, CDR2 SVGAGI, per germline (reference sequence). Trimming removed 5 bases from V and 1 base from J; junction bases left unmatched: 6. This CDR3 has 15 amino acids. CDR3 DNA sequence: TGTGCCAGCAGTCCCGGGACAGGGATTTCCTACGAGCAGTACTTC. Encoded protein: CASSPGTGISYEQYF.

The rearrangement joins TRBV18 to TRBJ2-1, with 11 bases that match TRBD1. This CDR3 is 13 amino acids long. Per germline, CDR1 KGHSH and CDR2 LQKENI. V shed 10 bases, J shed 7 bases, and the junction held 6 bases outside the gene matches. CDR3 bases: TGTGCCACAACGGGACAGGGGGAGAATGAGCAGTTCTTC. Its translation is CATTGQGENEQFF. The whole variable domain, filled in from reference TRBV18 and TRBJ2-1, reads NAGVMQNPRHLVRRRGQEARLRCSPMKGHSHVYWYRQLPEEGLKFMVYLQKENIIDESGMPKERFSAEFPKEGPSILRIQQVVRGDSAAYFCATTGQGENEQFFGPGTRLTVL.

The chain combines TRBV9 with TRBJ1-1; D remains unclear. CDR1 SGDLS and CDR2 YYNGEE come from the germline V gene. Trimming took 3 bases from V and 4 from J, leaving 10 bases between them. The CDR3 runs 13 residues. CDR3 amino acids: CASSGAPSTEAFF. The CDR3 coding sequence is TGTGCCAGCAGCGGGGCGCCGAGCACTGAAGCTTTCTTT.

This clone has a single count. The chain employs TRBV14 and TRBJ1-2; D not certain. Germline V gene lookup returns CDR1 SGHDN and CDR2 FVKESK. The CDR3 runs to 12 residues. Trimming cost V 4 bases and J 4 bases, with 7 bases left between them. The CDR3 coding sequence is TGTGCCAGCAGCCCGGTCCGCTATGGCTACACCTTC. The encoded protein is CASSPVRYGYTF.

This rearrangement joins TRBV19 to TRBJ2-1; no firm D call. Trimming took off 3 bases at V and 1 base at J, with 10 bases between the two ends. CDR3 size: 15 residues. Germline assignment: CDR1 LNHDA and CDR2 SQIVND (reference sequence). Here the CDR3 reads CASSILPPSYNEQFF. The CDR3 DNA is TGTGCCAGTAGTATTCTTCCCCCGTCCTACAATGAGCAGTTCTTC.

The rearrangement joins TRBV10-3 to TRBJ2-7; the D gene is possibly TRBD1 (6 bases). There are 15 residues in the CDR3. Germline V gives CDR1 ENHRY, CDR2 SYGVKD. The germline V and J ends were trimmed by 2 bases and 3 bases, with 14 bases remaining between them. CDR3 amino acids: CAISEDGRGDYEQYF. The CDR3 DNA follows: TGTGCCATCAGTGAGGATGGCAGGGGTGACTACGAGCAGTACTTC.

CDR3 nucleotides: TGTGCCAGCAGCTTAGAACCAGCGGGAACGCACTTGTCAGATACGCAGTATTTT. It encodes CASSLEPAGTHLSDTQYF. The chain combines TRBV7-2 with TRBJ2-3; TRBD2 matches 7 bases. The CDR3 spans 18 residues. CDR1 and CDR2 (germline): SGHTA, FQGNSA. J lost 4 bases, V lost 1 base, and 14 bases had no gene match.

In DNA form, the CDR3 reads TGTGCCAGCGTGGGGGGGGCGCGAGGAAACACCATATATTTT. Amino acids: CASVGGARGNTIYF. The gene calls are TRBV7-2 and TRBJ1-3, with D maybe TRBD1 (6 bases). The CDR3 runs to 14 residues. Per the germline V gene, CDR1 is SGHTA and CDR2 is FQGNSA. V was cut by 8 bases and J by 4 bases, with 15 bases left in between.

This chain uses TRBV5-5 with TRBJ2-3; 9 positions agree with TRBD2. With V trimmed by 2 bases and J by 4 bases, 2 bases remained unmatched. Germline CDR1 reads SGHKS; CDR2 reads YYEKEE (reference sequence). The CDR3 extends over 14 amino acids. Here the CDR3 DNA reads TGTGCCAGCAGCTTAGCGGGAGGCCCAGATACGCAGTATTTT. Its translation is CASSLAGGPDTQYF.

The J gene is TRBJ1-3, the V gene TRBV5-6, with D hard to call. Looked up from germline, CDR1 is SGHDT and CDR2 is YYEEEE. The CDR3 loop spans 15 amino acids. The V end was cut by 0 bases, the J end by 4 bases, with 11 bases between. The CDR3 nucleotides read TGTGCCAGCAGCTTGGATCCTCCCGGAGGAAACACCATATATTTT. Its translation: CASSLDPPGGNTIYF.

The CDR3 sequence: CASSPPGWNSPLHF. CDR3 DNA sequence: TGTGCCAGCTCACCACCGGGGTGGAATTCACCCCTCCACTTT. The chain couples TRBV18 to TRBJ1-6, with D hard to call. Germline V gives CDR1 KGHSH, CDR2 LQKENI. This CDR3 comprises 14 residues. Trimming stripped 0 bases from V and 7 bases from J, with 7 bases between.